One sample yielded the 14 T cell receptor beta chains listed below, sequenced in a study of blood T cell repertoires in COVID-19. Generated by immunoSEQ multiplex PCR, the TCRdb table keeps only in-frame clones and is missing some. This sample has roughly 250,000 clones; about four fifths occur once, and the top ten carry about 3.9%. Sequenced material: PBMCs or T cells enriched from blood (not recorded which). Receptors were obtained from a middle-aged woman who had been exposed to COVID-19.

The chain joins TRBV6-5 to TRBJ2-3; tentatively, D is TRBD1 (6 bases). Per the germline V gene, CDR1 is MNHEY and CDR2 is SVGAGI. V gave up 6 bases and J gave up 0 bases, with 10 bases separating them. The CDR3 contains 14 residues. The CDR3 sequence: CASSLGQSTDTQYF. CDR3 nucleotide sequence: TGTGCCAGCAGCCTCGGACAGAGCACAGATACGCAGTATTTT.

The chain uses TRBV7-8 and TRBJ2-1, with 8 bases lining up with TRBD2. With V trimmed by 3 bases and J by 7 bases, 8 bases remained unmatched. Germline CDR1 is SGHVS and CDR2 is FQNEAQ. The length of the CDR3 is 15 residues. This CDR3 is CASSFVAGLGNEQFF. As DNA, the CDR3 is TGTGCCAGCAGCTTCGTAGCGGGGCTGGGGAATGAGCAGTTCTTC.

J is TRBJ1-1 and V is TRBV6-5; TRBD1 matches at 8 bases. The CDR3 sequence is 14 residues long. Germline V lookup: CDR1 MNHEY, CDR2 SVGAGI. The junction had 5 bases not matched to a gene; V was cut back by 5 bases and J by 3 bases. The CDR3 here is CASSKQGAYTEAFF. The CDR3 region has the DNA TGTGCCAGCAGTAAGCAGGGGGCGTACACTGAAGCTTTCTTT.

This chain links TRBV5-5 with TRBJ1-6; D is unclear. Trimming left V 0 bases short and J 9 bases short, with 13 bases between. This CDR3 has 15 amino acids. Germline loops: CDR1 SGHKS, CDR2 YYEKEE (reference sequence). CDR3 in DNA: TGTGCCAGCAGCTTGGCCCGGGTGGAAGGTTCACCCCTCCACTTT. This gives the protein CASSLARVEGSPLHF.

In its sample, this clone was seen once. CDR3 sequence reads: CASSAQRANYGYTF. In DNA, the CDR3 is TGTGCCAGCAGTGCCCAGAGGGCTAACTATGGCTACACCTTC. J is TRBJ1-2 and V is TRBV2; D call uncertain. CDR3 length equals 14 residues. CDR1 is SNHLY, CDR2 FYNNEI, per germline. V was trimmed by 4 bases and J by 0 bases, leaving 9 bases between them.

V usage is TRBV4-2 and J usage is TRBJ2-7, with 8 bases identical to TRBD1. Germline V gives CDR1 LGHNA, CDR2 YNFKEQ. The CDR3 extends over 16 amino acids. V lost 1 base to trimming and J lost 0 bases; unmatched junction nucleotides: 5. The CDR3 coding sequence is TGTGCCAGCAGCCAAGCTCTAGGACAGGGCTCCTACGAGCAGTACTTC. Translated: CASSQALGQGSYEQYF.

The CDR3 coding sequence is TGCAGCGTTGACCCACAGGGGGCAACCCCCATCAGCAATCAGCCCCAGCATTTT. Translating it yields CSVDPQGATPISNQPQHF. This rearrangement joins TRBV29-1 to TRBJ1-5; 9 positions match TRBD1. V shed 3 bases and J 1 base; nucleotides not matched to a gene: 13. The germline V gene has CDR1 SQVTM and CDR2 ANQGSEA. The CDR3 has 18 amino acids.

This chain uses TRBV6-2 or TRBV6-3 with TRBJ1-2, with TRBD1 matching over 12 bases. With 6 bases clipped from V and 10 bases from J, the junction kept 12 bases outside the gene matches. The CDR3 totals 15 residues. Germline CDR1 is MNHEY and CDR2 is SVGEGT. The CDR3 sequence: CASSPHGTGGADYTF. The CDR3 region has the DNA TGTGCCAGCAGCCCACACGGGACAGGGGGCGCGGACTACACCTTC.

The genes are TRBV7-3 and TRBJ1-6, with TRBD1 identical over 11 bases. CDR1 is SGHTA, CDR2 FQGTGA, per germline. CDR3 length: 16 residues. The ends lost 5 bases at V and 9 bases at J; junction bases unmatched: 9. The CDR3 region has the DNA TGTGCCAGCAGCCGAGGGGACAGGGGGATCGGTTCACCCCTCCACTTT. Amino acid sequence: CASSRGDRGIGSPLHF.

The chain uses TRBV19 and TRBJ2-7; 7 positions match TRBD1. CDR1 is LNHDA and CDR2 is SQIVND in the germline V gene (reference sequence). This CDR3 has 15 amino acids. J was trimmed by 2 bases and V by 6 bases; bases with no gene match: 10. The CDR3 here is CASSPEGTVAYEQYF. The CDR3 DNA follows: TGTGCCAGTAGCCCAGAGGGGACAGTCGCCTACGAGCAGTACTTC.

This clone has only a few counts. V gene TRBV5-1 combines with J gene TRBJ1-2, with 7 bases aligning to TRBD1. The length of the CDR3 is 15 residues. Trimming removed 6 bases from V and 2 bases from J; junction bases left unmatched: 10. Germline V gene data show CDR1 as SGHRS and CDR2 as YFSETQ. CDR3 coding DNA: TGCGCCAGCACCGCGGGAGGGGGCGCAAACTATGGCTACACCTTC. This gives the protein CASTAGGGANYGYTF.

This clone was counted only a few times. J is TRBJ2-2 and V is TRBV9; D may be TRBD1 (5 bases). Trimming took 3 bases from V and 1 from J, leaving 7 bases between them. Germline loops: CDR1 SGDLS, CDR2 YYNGEE. CDR3 length equals 14 residues. The CDR3 is CASSGQGNTGELFF. DNA for the CDR3: TGTGCCAGCAGCGGGCAGGGGAACACCGGGGAGCTGTTTTTT.

The V and J genes are TRBV2 and TRBJ1-3; no clear D. The germline V and J ends were trimmed by 4 bases and 2 bases, with 12 bases remaining between them. CDR1 SNHLY and CDR2 FYNNEI come from the germline V gene. The CDR3 contains 15 residues. Written as DNA, the CDR3 is TGTGCCAGCAGTGGACAACCGACGGCTGGAAACACCATATATTTT. Translated: CASSGQPTAGNTIYF.

This clone was seen a handful of times. The V gene is TRBV6-6, the J gene TRBJ2-5; no reliable D call. Per germline, CDR1 MNHNY and CDR2 SVGAGI (reference sequence). V was clipped by 6 bases and J by 5 bases, with 4 bases between them. The length of the CDR3 is 10 residues. DNA for the CDR3: TGTGCCAGCAGGCGGGAGACCCAGTACTTC. Amino acid sequence: CASRRETQYF.